This T cell receptor (beta chain) derives from a study of cytomegalovirus exposure and HLA in healthy donors. Sequencing was performed with immunoSEQ multiplex PCR; in TCRdb, only in-frame clones are kept and a portion is missing. In the table there are 200,000 to 300,000 clones, 90% of which are singletons. Findings of the study overall: Subsequent analysis of the 100 to 150 validation repertoires found a tendency for first-cohort TCR clusters to co-occur. The listing of roughly 160 TCR beta chains classed them as cytomegalovirus-associated.

Comments on this clone: What it binds is unknown.

Germline CDR1 is MDHEN and CDR2 is SYDVKM. The germline V and J ends were trimmed by 4 bases and 0 bases, with 12 bases remaining between them. The CDR3 sequence is 15 residues long. The gene calls are TRBV28 and TRBJ1-1; D gene ambiguous. Input material: PBMCs. This receptor was identified in a young woman in good health and CMV-seronegative. The CDR3 here is CASSSPGSLNTEAFF. CDR3 DNA sequence: TGTGCCAGCAGTTCCCCCGGCAGCTTGAACACTGAAGCTTTCTTT.